This TCR beta chain stems from a study of cytomegalovirus exposure and HLA in healthy donors. V shed 6 bases, J shed 6 bases, and the junction held 6 bases outside the gene matches. The CDR3 is 13 residues long. Germline loops: CDR1 MDHEN, CDR2 SYDVKM. Only in-frame clones appear in the TCRdb table, and some are missing; sequencing was by immunoSEQ multiplex PCR. The table lists a few hundred thousand clones, about 90% of them singletons, with 3.1% in the top ten. The chain employs TRBV28 and TRBJ2-7, with 9 bases fitting TRBD1. Sequencing used PBMCs. This receptor was taken from a woman in her twenties or thirties in good health and CMV-seronegative. The CDR3 bases are TGTGCCAGCAGACCCCGGGACAGGGCCGAGCAGTACTTC. Protein: CASRPRDRAEQYF.